The subject of this entry is one TCR beta chain. Its specific antigen is unknown. One base away there is no much larger clone; base qualities are not given. Library method: PCR. At the Johns Hopkins FTIC core, DNA from the cultured CD4+ T cells underwent TCR sequencing with the Oncomine TCR Beta short-read assay. The QIAamp micro DNA kit was used to extract genomic DNA from the cultured CD4+ T cells. Oncomine TCR Beta libraries from cultured CD4+ T cells were pooled with unique dual indexes and sequenced on an Illumina iSeq 100. Per the source publication's procedure: Non-productive sequences were filtered out, and CDR3s that did not start with C, did not end with F or W, or were shorter than 7 amino acids were discarded. Antigen-specific clonotypes were identified using the MANAFEST web application through comparison of peptide-stimulated wells with reference and other culture wells. Positive clones required FDR below 0.05, an odds ratio above 5, and productive frequency above 0.1% in at least two of three replicate wells. Cross-reactive clonotypes were defined as significantly expanded in both SARS-CoV-2 spike wells and at least one common cold coronavirus spike condition. Levenshtein distances (stringdist) and unrooted phylogenetic trees (ape) in R version 3.6.1 were used to assess CDR3 homology. TCRdb redid the processing of the public reads, applying fastp at Q25 and MiXCR, and retained in-frame beta chains. Each CDR3 protein gets just one entry, which takes the most common genes and DNA from the rows behind it. It is TCRdb's table, rather than the study itself, that gives the V and J calls and clone size. The sample table records some 16,000 distinct CDR3 sequences; roughly four fifths of these occur just once. The ten largest clones take up over 8.5% of the sample.

This specimen belongs to a study of vaccination and CD4 T cells after COVID-19 (dated by TCRdb to the early 2020s). At the level of the whole study: In the convalescent cohort there were six males and four females, among whom were two Hispanic individuals, seven Caucasians, two Asians and one multiracial person. In control cultures, a CEFX viral epitope pool was used as positive control, an HIV-1 Nef peptide pool was used as negative control, or no peptide was added. Post-vaccine blood samples were obtained a median of about 70 days after the second vaccine dose, with a range of roughly 13 to 250 days. Two doses of either the Pfizer-BioNTech BNT162b2 vaccine (n=8) or the Moderna mRNA-1273 vaccine (n=2) were administered to participants. Post-COVID blood samples from convalescent patients were collected a median of approximately 93 days after diagnosis, with a range of roughly 30 to 170 days. In over 8 COVID-19 convalescent patients and several infection-naive healthy vaccine recipients, researchers compared the spike-specific CD4+ TCR repertoire from before mRNA vaccination with the repertoire from after. The cultures were stimulated with overlapping spike peptide pools from SARS-CoV-2 and from the common cold coronaviruses HCoV-NL63, HCoV-OC43 and HCoV-229E.

Interpreted using the paper, the treatment or condition label stands for: 10-day PBMC culture with coronavirus spike peptide pools or control peptides (ViraFEST assay). The study used the ViraFEST assay, which expanded antigen-specific T cells with peptide pools and then identified expanded clonotypes by TCR sequencing. Negative nucleocapsid antibody tests before and after vaccination confirmed that the healthy vaccine recipients had no prior SARS-CoV-2 infection. Each well held around 2.1 million PBMCs cultured with roughly 10 ug/ml peptide pools in IMDM containing around 5% human AB serum and around 10 IU/ml IL-2. On days 3 and 7, half of the culture medium was replaced with fresh IL-2-containing medium. After 10 days of culture, CD4+ T cells were isolated by negative selection using the EasySep CD4+ T cell isolation kit. Ficoll-Paque Plus gradient centrifugation was used to isolate PBMCs from whole blood, and the isolated PBMCs were then either used fresh or cryopreserved at -140C. In general, triplicate wells were set up for every culture condition.

Overall study results and their limits: An increase in the median number of SARS-CoV-2-reactive clonotypes from 21 after infection to roughly 36 after vaccination was observed, but the change was not found to be significant. Of the vaccine-specific clones in convalescent patients, 304 of 307, or nearly all, reacted only to SARS-CoV-2 spike and did not cross-react with common cold coronaviruses. The study included relatively few convalescent patients and did not analyze early timepoints after natural infection. Among convalescent patients, a median about 86% of the SARS-CoV-2-reactive clones seen after vaccination appeared only after vaccination, which suggests priming specific to the vaccine.

The source was CD4+ T cells from blood, cultured in vitro, collected after SARS-CoV-2 vaccination. The TCR comes from a human donor who received a COVID-19 vaccine.

CDR3 protein: CSARVTITSGGDSGVEAFF. In nucleotide form, the sequence is TGCAGTGCTAGAGTAACCATAACATCAGGGGGCGACTCGGGCGTTGAAGCTTTCTTT. The receptor chain draws on TRBV20-1 and TRBJ1-1; 8 middle bases align to TRBD1. After removal of 1 base from V and 7 bases from J, the junction retains 23 bases not matched to a gene. CDR1 is given as DFQATT and CDR2 as SNEGSKA, both from the germline V gene (reference sequence). The CDR3 holds 19 amino acids from the cysteine to the phenylalanine. Solely the CDR3 DNA is kept, with 57 bases framed from the first base.